This TCR beta chain was captured in a study of regulatory and conventional T cells in RAG deficiency. Genomic DNA came from blood regulatory T cells gated CD4+ CD25-high CD127-low. Germline V gives CDR1 LGHNT, CDR2 FRNRAP. The CDR3 runs 14 residues. J lost 6 bases, V lost 2 bases, and 3 bases had no gene match. This clone was observed once. Measured with immunoSEQ multiplex PCR; TCRdb has only the in-frame clones, and not every one. This sample carries under 25,000 clones, approximately 88% of them seen once, and the ten largest clones take more than 1.4%. The sample was also linked to a second study, of regulatory T cells. That investigation notes: The primer mix had 52 TRBV and 13 TRBJ primers.

This sequence was found in a human donor in good health. The sample taken for sequencing was Tregs sorted from blood. The chain joins TRBV12-5 to TRBJ2-3, with 9 bases identical to TRBD2. Written as DNA, the CDR3 is TGTGCTAGTGGTTTGTTCCTAGCGGGGGATACGCAGTATTTT. This codes for CASGLFLAGDTQYF.